This TCR beta chain was sequenced for a study of T cells in Graves' hyperthyroidism and ophthalmopathy. Broader study findings: In blood, most of the thyroid clonotypes expanded above 0.001 were also present.

This clonotype was seen a few times. Its specificity is not known. V was clipped by 1 base and J by 4 bases, with 10 bases between them. The CDR3 spans 14 residues. Germline V gene lookup returns CDR1 SEHNR and CDR2 FQNEAQ (reference sequence). TCR beta CDR3 sequences were amplified from RNA transcripts. First-round RT-PCR targeting the TCR CDR3 was performed with the HTBI primer set. TCRdb ran MiXCR on the multiplex PCR reads and lists one entry per CDR3 protein. Among under 300,000 distinct CDR3 sequences listed, roughly 13% were seen once. The sample consisted of blood. The chain uses TRBV7-9 and TRBJ2-5; TRBD2 is a possible D gene (7 bases). This sequence was found in a woman in her thirties or forties with Graves' hyperthyroidism. The CDR3 reads CASSLVGGPETQYF. The CDR3 DNA reads as TGTGCCAGCAGCTTAGTCGGGGGGCCAGAGACCCAGTACTTC.